These 3 T cell receptor beta chains were sequenced from one sample in a study of tumor-infiltrating lymphocytes in primary liver carcinoma. Germline DNA was extracted too, while blood RNA derived from unsorted whole blood. Production of TCR beta cDNA used around 500 ng total RNA together with a constant-region primer. Three nested multiplex PCR rounds, a slightly modified ARM-PCR, produced the libraries for TCR beta. A C-beta reverse primer was combined with TRBV1-TRBV30 forward primers in the first two PCR rounds, and each round had 10 cycles. TCRdb recomputed calls from the multiplex PCR reads with MiXCR, one row per CDR3 protein. This sample has about 300,000 distinct CDR3 sequences, with over 55% found just once. Material for sequencing was peripheral blood. The receptors here all came from a man aged 35-49 years with primary liver carcinoma and hepatitis B virus infection.

The V and J genes are TRBV6-1 and TRBJ2-7; TRBD2 agrees at 7 bases. V shed 2 bases and J 5 bases; nucleotides not matched to a gene: 12. The CDR3 length is 16 residues. Germline CDR1 is MNHNS and CDR2 is SASEGT. The CDR3: CASSETLRLAAHEQYF. For the CDR3, the DNA is TGTGCCAGCAGTGAAACCCTCCGGCTAGCGGCTCACGAGCAGTACTTC.

As concerns this clonotype: One base away lies a much larger clone, so this may be a sequencing read error. J is TRBJ2-5 and V is TRBV10-2; D possibly uses TRBD1 or TRBD2 (6 bases each). The germline V gene has CDR1 WSHSY and CDR2 SAAADI. This CDR3 has 13 amino acids. CDR3 amino acids: CASNVGGQGTQYF. The CDR3 coding sequence is TGCGCCAGCAACGTCGGGGGCCAAGGGACCCAGTACTTC.

The table lists this clonotype with a few counts. The rearrangement links TRBV6-4 to TRBJ2-7; D might be TRBD2 (6 bases). V was pared by 4 bases and J by 0 bases, with 10 bases between. Germline V CDR1 and CDR2: MRHNA, SNTAGT. This CDR3 region has 14 residues. CDR3 bases: TGTGCCAGCAGTGCCGCGGGGAGCTCCTACGAGCAGTACTTC. It yields the protein CASSAAGSSYEQYF.